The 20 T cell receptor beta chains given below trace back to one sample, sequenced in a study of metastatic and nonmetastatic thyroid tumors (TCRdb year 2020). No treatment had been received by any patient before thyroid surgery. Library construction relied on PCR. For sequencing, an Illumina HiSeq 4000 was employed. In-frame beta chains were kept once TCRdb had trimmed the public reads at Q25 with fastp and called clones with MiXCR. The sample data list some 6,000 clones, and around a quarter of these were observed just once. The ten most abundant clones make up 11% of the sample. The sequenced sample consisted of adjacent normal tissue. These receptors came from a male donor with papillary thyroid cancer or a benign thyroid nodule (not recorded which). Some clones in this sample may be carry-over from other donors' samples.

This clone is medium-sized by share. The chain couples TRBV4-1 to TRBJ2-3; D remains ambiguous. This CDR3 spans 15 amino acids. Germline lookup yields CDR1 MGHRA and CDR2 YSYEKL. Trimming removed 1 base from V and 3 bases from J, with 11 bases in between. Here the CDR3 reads CASSQVLVWTDTQYF. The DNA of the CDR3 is TGCGCCAGCAGCCAAGTCTTGGTTTGGACAGATACGCAGTATTTT.

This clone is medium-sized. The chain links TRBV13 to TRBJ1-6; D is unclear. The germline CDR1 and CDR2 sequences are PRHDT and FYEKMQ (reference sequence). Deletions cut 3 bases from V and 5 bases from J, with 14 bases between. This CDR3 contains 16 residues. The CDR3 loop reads CASSFGLVFNNSPLHF. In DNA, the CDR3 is TGTGCCAGCAGCTTTGGGCTGGTCTTCAATAATTCACCCCTCCACTTT.

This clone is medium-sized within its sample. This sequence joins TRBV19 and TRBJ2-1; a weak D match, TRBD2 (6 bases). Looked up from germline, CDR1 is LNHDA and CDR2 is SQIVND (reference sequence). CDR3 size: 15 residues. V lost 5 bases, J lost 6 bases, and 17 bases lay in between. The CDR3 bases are TGTGCCAGTAGTTTTTTTGGCGGGACGGGCAATGAGCAGTTCTTC. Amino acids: CASSFFGGTGNEQFF.

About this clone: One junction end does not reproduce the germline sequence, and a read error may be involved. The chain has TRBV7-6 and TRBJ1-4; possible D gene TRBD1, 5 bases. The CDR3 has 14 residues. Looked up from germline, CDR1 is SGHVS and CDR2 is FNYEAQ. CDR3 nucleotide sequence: TGTGTCAGCAGCCCAGGGACCACTAATGAAAAACTGTTTTTT. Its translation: CVSSPGTTNEKLFF.

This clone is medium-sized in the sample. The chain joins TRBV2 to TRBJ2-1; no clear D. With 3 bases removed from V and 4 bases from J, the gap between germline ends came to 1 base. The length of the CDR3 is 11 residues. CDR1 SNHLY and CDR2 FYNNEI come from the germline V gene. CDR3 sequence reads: CASSDYNEQFF. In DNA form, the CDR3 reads TGTGCCAGCAGTGATTACAATGAGCAGTTCTTC. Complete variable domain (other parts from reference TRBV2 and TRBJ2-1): EPEVTQTPSHQVTQMGQEVILRCVPISNHLYFYWYRQILGQKVEFLVSFYNNEISEKSEIFDDQFSVERPDGSNFTLKIRSTKLEDSAMYFCASSDYNEQFFGPGTRLTVL.

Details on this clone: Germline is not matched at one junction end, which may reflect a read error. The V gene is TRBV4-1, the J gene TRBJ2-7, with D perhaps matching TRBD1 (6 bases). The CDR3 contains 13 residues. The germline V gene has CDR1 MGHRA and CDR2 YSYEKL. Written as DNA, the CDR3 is TGCGCCAGCAGCCAAGGACAGGCCTACGAGAAGTACTTC. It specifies CASSQGQAYEKYF.

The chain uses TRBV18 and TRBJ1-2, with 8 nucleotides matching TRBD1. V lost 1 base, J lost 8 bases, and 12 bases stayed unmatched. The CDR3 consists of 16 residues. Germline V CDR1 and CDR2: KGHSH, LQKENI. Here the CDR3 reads CASSPRLEGQDGGYTF. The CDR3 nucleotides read TGTGCCAGCTCACCACGACTAGAGGGACAGGATGGGGGCTACACCTTC.

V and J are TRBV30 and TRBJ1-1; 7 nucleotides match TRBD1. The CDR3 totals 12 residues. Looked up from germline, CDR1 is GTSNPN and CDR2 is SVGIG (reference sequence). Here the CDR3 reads CAFDRERTEAFF. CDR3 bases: TGTGCGTTCGACAGGGAGAGGACTGAAGCTTTCTTT.

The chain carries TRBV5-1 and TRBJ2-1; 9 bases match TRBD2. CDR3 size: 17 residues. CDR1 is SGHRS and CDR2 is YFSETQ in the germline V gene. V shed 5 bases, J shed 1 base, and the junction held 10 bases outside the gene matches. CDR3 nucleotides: TGCGCCAGCAGTTCCGCACTAGCGGGTGGGTCCTACAATGAGCAGTTCTTC. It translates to CASSSALAGGSYNEQFF.

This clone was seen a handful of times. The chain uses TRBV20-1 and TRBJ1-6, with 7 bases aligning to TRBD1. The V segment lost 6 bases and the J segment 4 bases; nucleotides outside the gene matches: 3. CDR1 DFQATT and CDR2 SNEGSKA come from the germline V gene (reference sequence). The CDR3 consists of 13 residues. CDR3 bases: TGCAGTGCGTGGGACAGATATAATTCACCCCTCCACTTT. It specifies CSAWDRYNSPLHF.

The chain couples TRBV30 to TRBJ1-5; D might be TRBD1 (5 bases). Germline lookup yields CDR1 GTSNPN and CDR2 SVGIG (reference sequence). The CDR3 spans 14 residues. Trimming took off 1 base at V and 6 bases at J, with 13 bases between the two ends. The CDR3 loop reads CAWSASPGGQPQHF. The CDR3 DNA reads TGTGCCTGGAGTGCATCTCCGGGGGGTCAGCCCCAGCATTTT.

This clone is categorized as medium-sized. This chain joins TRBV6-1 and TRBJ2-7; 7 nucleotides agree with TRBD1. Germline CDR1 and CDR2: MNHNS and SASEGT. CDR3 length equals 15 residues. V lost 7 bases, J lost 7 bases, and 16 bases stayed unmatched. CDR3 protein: CASTHGTAPTEEQYF. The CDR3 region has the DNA TGTGCCAGCACTCATGGGACAGCTCCTACGGAGGAGCAGTACTTC.

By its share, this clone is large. The CDR3 region is CASSLFGSGGANVLTF. The DNA of the CDR3 is TGTGCCAGCAGCTTATTTGGATCAGGTGGGGCCAACGTCCTGACTTTC. The chain joins TRBV11-2 to TRBJ2-6; D remains ambiguous. There are 16 residues in the CDR3. V lost 2 bases and J 3 bases, leaving 11 bases between the germline ends. Germline V gene data show CDR1 as SGHAT and CDR2 as FQNNGV. The whole variable domain, remainder taken from reference TRBV11-2 and TRBJ2-6, is EAGVAQSPRYKIIEKRQSVAFWCNPISGHATLYWYQQILGQGPKLLIQFQNNGVVDDSQLPKDRFSAERLKGVDSTLKIQPAKLEDSAVYLCASSLFGSGGANVLTFGAGSRLTVL.

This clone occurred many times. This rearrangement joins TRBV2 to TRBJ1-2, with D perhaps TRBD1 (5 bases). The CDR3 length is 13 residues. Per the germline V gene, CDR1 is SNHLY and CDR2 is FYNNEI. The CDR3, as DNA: TGTGCTCTAAAGGAGGGGATAGGGTATGGCTACACCTTC. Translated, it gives CALKEGIGYGYTF.

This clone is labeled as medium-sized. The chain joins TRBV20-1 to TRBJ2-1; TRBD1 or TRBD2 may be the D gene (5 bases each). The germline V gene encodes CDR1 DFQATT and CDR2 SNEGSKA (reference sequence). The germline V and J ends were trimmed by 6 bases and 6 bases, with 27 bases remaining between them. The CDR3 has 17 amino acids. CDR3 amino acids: CSASGRSPTRPLNEQFF. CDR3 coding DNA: TGCAGTGCGTCGGGACGGTCGCCAACCCGCCCCCTCAATGAGCAGTTCTTC.

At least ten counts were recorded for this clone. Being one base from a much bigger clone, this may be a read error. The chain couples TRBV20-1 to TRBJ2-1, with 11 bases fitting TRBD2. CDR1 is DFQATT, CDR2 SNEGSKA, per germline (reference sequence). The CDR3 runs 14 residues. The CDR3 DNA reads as TGCAGTGCTAGCGGGACTAGCGGTAACAATGAGCAGCTCTTC. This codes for CSASGTSGNNEQLF.

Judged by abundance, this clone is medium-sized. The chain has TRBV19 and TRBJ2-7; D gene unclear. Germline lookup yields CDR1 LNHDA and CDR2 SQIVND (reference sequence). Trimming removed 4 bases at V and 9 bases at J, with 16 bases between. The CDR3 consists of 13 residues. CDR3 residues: CASSNSGSARQYF. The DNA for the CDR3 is TGTGCCAGTAGTAATAGTGGGTCTGCACGGCAGTACTTC.

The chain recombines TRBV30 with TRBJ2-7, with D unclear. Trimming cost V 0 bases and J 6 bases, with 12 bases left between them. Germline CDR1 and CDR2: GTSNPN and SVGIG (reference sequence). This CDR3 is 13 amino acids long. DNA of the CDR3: TGTGCCTGGAGTGTAGGAAGGGTTCGCGAGCAGTACTTC. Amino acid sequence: CAWSVGRVREQYF.

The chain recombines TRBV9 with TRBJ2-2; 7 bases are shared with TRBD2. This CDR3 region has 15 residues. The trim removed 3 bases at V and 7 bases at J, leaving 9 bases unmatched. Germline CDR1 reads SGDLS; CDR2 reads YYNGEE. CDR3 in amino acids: CASSASQWEGGELFF. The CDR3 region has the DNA TGTGCCAGCAGCGCCTCACAGTGGGAGGGCGGGGAGCTGTTTTTT.

Here the CDR3 DNA reads TGTGCCAACCACGAGGGAGGGGGTAATGAGCAGTTCTTC. Its protein is CANHEGGGNEQFF. The J gene is TRBJ2-1, the V gene TRBV2, with D tentatively TRBD2 (7 bases). Germline CDR1 is SNHLY and CDR2 is FYNNEI. CDR3 length: 13 residues. The V end lost 10 bases, the J end lost 7 bases, and 17 bases lay between the germline ends.